This entry is about one T cell receptor (beta chain). This entry is derived from a study of blood T cell repertoires in COVID-19. Study in general: Sample material is recorded as cDNA or gDNA derived from T cells, B-cell-depleted T cells, or PBMCs.

The ends were cut back, 7 bases at V and 0 bases at J, with 12 bases in the middle. CDR3 size: 14 residues. In germline, CDR1 is LNHDA, CDR2 SQIVND (reference sequence). Data came from immunoSEQ multiplex PCR; TCRdb stores just in-frame clones and leaves some out. This table holds 200,000 or so clones, over 75% found once. This sequence originates from a human donor with active or convalescent COVID-19. The donor label of this sample is uncertain. The material sequenced was peripheral blood. The chain is built from TRBV19 and TRBJ1-2, with unresolved D. Here the CDR3 reads CASTYIGANYGYTF. CDR3 coding DNA: TGTGCCAGTACCTATATCGGGGCTAACTATGGCTACACCTTC. The full variable domain, its missing parts supplied by reference TRBV19 and TRBJ1-2, is DGGITQSPKYLFRKEGQNVTLSCEQNLNHDAMYWYRQDPGQGLRLIYYSQIVNDFQKGDIAEGYSVSREKKESFPLTVTSAQKNPTAFYLCASTYIGANYGYTFGSGTRLTVV.